The present entry profiles one T cell receptor (beta chain) with its context. Its target is unknown. It was with 60 Vbeta and 13 Jbeta primers that the PCR ran. Profiled with immunoSEQ multiplex PCR; TCRdb holds only in-frame clones, not every one. The sample consists of 130,000 or so clones, approximately 80% of them appearing once. As for the donors, each was a healthy bone marrow donor. Germline-derived CDR1 and CDR2 are MNHNY and SVGAGI (reference sequence). This CDR3 has 12 amino acids. Trimming removed 4 bases from V and 8 bases from J; junction bases left unmatched: 3. The sample is drawn from a study of cytomegalovirus exposure and HLA in healthy donors. Study outcomes and limitations: A classifier reportedly called cytomegalovirus status with high sensitivity and specificity. It was reported in a later analysis that an Asian-associated ancestry cluster showed fewer N-insertions than the 666-donor mean.

Sequenced material: PBMCs. The source is an older woman in good health and CMV-seronegative. The J gene is TRBJ1-1, the V gene TRBV6-6, with 8 bases matching TRBD1. The CDR3 coding sequence is TGTGCCAGCAGTTCACGGACAGGGGAAGCTTTCTTT. This encodes CASSSRTGEAFF.